This is a list of T cell receptor beta chains from one sample in a study of draining lymph node invasion in breast cancer. TCRdb itself ran the bulk RNA-seq reads through MiXCR, one entry per CDR3 protein. The table lists around 3,000 distinct CDR3 sequences, about 80% of them singletons. The sequencing sample was made of sorted memory CD4+ effector T cells from a lymph node. The receptors derive from a female donor with luminal breast cancer. Both conserved end residues are part of each CDR3. Fields, in order: CDR3 protein, CDR3 DNA, J gene, clone size, V gene, D gene. The D gene is left open where the match is weak. Rows give clone size only sometimes, using once, few, many, or a class for an expanded clone.

CDR3: CASSLGGQALAQNQPQHF
DNA: TGTGCCAGCAGTTTAGGGGGACAGGCCCTAGCACAGAATCAGCCCCAGCATTTT
J: TRBJ1-5
size: .
V: TRBV12-3/TRBV12-4
D: TRBD1

CDR3: CASTGDQSYEQYF
DNA: TGTGCCAGCACCGGGGACCAGTCCTACGAGCAGTACTTC
J: TRBJ2-7
size: .
V: TRBV2
D: .

CDR3: CASSLTLPGTGLSIYEQYF
DNA: TGTGCCAGCAGCTTAACGTTACCGGGTACGGGACTGTCAATCTACGAGCAGTACTTC
J: TRBJ2-7
size: .
V: TRBV7-3
D: .

CDR3: CASSLRLAPNEQFF
DNA: TGTGCCAGCAGCTTGCGACTAGCGCCCAATGAGCAGTTCTTC
J: TRBJ2-1
size: .
V: TRBV5-5
D: TRBD2

CDR3: CASSLKFTGELFF
DNA: TGTGCCAGCAGTTTGAAGTTCACCGGGGAGCTGTTTTTT
J: TRBJ2-2
size: .
V: TRBV12-3/TRBV12-4
D: .

CDR3: CASSWGQGSTEAFF
DNA: TGCGCCAGCAGCTGGGGACAGGGGAGTACTGAAGCTTTCTTT
J: TRBJ1-1
size: .
V: TRBV5-1
D: TRBD1

CDR3: CASSPTGGGTQYF
DNA: TGTGCCAGCAGCCCCACCGGCGGGGGCACGCAGTATTTT
J: TRBJ2-3
size: .
V: TRBV14
D: .

CDR3: CAISELTGLQSPLHF
DNA: TGTGCCATCAGTGAGTTGACAGGGTTGCAATCACCCCTCCACTTT
J: TRBJ1-6
size: few
V: TRBV10-3
D: TRBD1

CDR3: CASSKQGDEQYF
DNA: TGTGCCAGCAGTAAACAGGGAGACGAGCAGTACTTC
J: TRBJ2-7
size: .
V: TRBV12-3/TRBV12-4
D: .

CDR3: CASSSSGTDTKYF
DNA: TGCGCCAGCAGCTCTAGCGGGACAGATACGAAGTATTTT
J: TRBJ2-3
size: .
V: TRBV5-1
D: TRBD2

CDR3: CSATGGANEQFF
DNA: TGCAGTGCCACCGGGGGGGCGAATGAGCAGTTCTTC
J: TRBJ2-1
size: once
V: TRBV20-1
D: TRBD2

CDR3: CASSRQGSSYEQYF
DNA: TGTGCCAGCAGCAGACAGGGGAGCTCCTACGAGCAGTACTTC
J: TRBJ2-7
size: .
V: TRBV6-5
D: TRBD1

CDR3: CASSLLGTGSSYNSPLHF
DNA: TGCGCCAGCAGCCTACTTGGGACCGGGAGCTCCTATAATTCACCCCTCCACTTT
J: TRBJ1-6
size: .
V: TRBV4-1
D: .

CDR3: CATSDRSGANVLTF
DNA: TGTGCCACCAGTGATCGCTCTGGGGCCAACGTCCTGACTTTC
J: TRBJ2-6
size: few
V: TRBV24-1
D: .

CDR3: CASRHGTANTEAFF
DNA: TGTGCCAGCAGGCACGGGACGGCGAACACTGAAGCTTTCTTT
J: TRBJ1-1
size: .
V: TRBV28
D: .

CDR3: CASSQALMERNNTGELFF
DNA: TGTGCCAGCAGCCAAGCCTTAATGGAACGGAATAACACCGGGGAGCTGTTTTTT
J: TRBJ2-2
size: .
V: TRBV3-2
D: .

CDR3: CASSQNRGQETQYF
DNA: TGTGCCAGCAGCCAAAACAGGGGTCAAGAGACCCAGTACTTC
J: TRBJ2-5
size: .
V: TRBV3-1
D: TRBD1

CDR3: CATSEGGGPLDEQFF
DNA: TGTGCCACCAGTGAGGGCGGGGGCCCCCTGGATGAGCAGTTCTTC
J: TRBJ2-1
size: .
V: TRBV24-1
D: .

CDR3: CASSPGEGQPQHF
DNA: TGTGCCAGCAGTCCGGGGGAAGGGCAGCCCCAGCATTTT
J: TRBJ1-5
size: .
V: TRBV12-3/TRBV12-4
D: .

CDR3: CASSIFQGKLEAFF
DNA: TGTGCCAGCAGCATCTTCCAGGGGAAGCTTGAAGCTTTCTTT
J: TRBJ1-1
size: .
V: TRBV5-8
D: .

CDR3: CASSLGLYSYNEQFF
DNA: TGTGCCAGCAGCTTGGGCCTATACTCCTACAATGAGCAGTTCTTC
J: TRBJ2-1
size: .
V: TRBV5-5
D: .

CDR3: CASSFPGLAGWSQETQYF
DNA: TGTGCCAGCAGTTTCCCGGGACTAGCGGGGTGGTCCCAAGAGACCCAGTACTTC
J: TRBJ2-5
size: few
V: TRBV12-3/TRBV12-4
D: TRBD2

CDR3: CASSRDYQSYEQYF
DNA: TGTGCCAGCAGCCGCGACTACCAGTCCTACGAGCAGTACTTC
J: TRBJ2-7
size: .
V: TRBV11-2
D: .

CDR3: CSARAGGPYNEQFF
DNA: TGCAGTGCTAGAGCGGGGGGTCCCTACAATGAGCAGTTCTTC
J: TRBJ2-1
size: .
V: TRBV20-1
D: TRBD2

CDR3: CSVESGPGPVNNEQFF
DNA: TGCAGCGTTGAATCAGGTCCGGGGCCGGTTAACAATGAGCAGTTCTTC
J: TRBJ2-1
size: .
V: TRBV29-1
D: .

CDR3: CSANSGGHAEKLFF
DNA: TGCAGTGCTAACTCCGGGGGGCATGCGGAAAAACTGTTTTTT
J: TRBJ1-4
size: .
V: TRBV20-1
D: .

CDR3: CAISQRDSTGELFF
DNA: TGTGCCATCAGTCAGCGGGACTCCACCGGGGAGCTGTTTTTT
J: TRBJ2-2
size: .
V: TRBV10-3
D: TRBD2

CDR3: CASSPRGNEKLFF
DNA: TGTGCCAGCAGCCCCAGGGGGAATGAAAAACTGTTTTTT
J: TRBJ1-4
size: .
V: TRBV14
D: TRBD1

CDR3: CSAANGANYGYTF
DNA: TGCAGCGCTGCGAACGGGGCTAACTATGGCTACACCTTC
J: TRBJ1-2
size: .
V: TRBV29-1
D: .

CDR3: CAWSLRGTAYNEQLF
DNA: TGTGCCTGGAGTCTCCGAGGGACAGCTTACAATGAGCAGTTATTC
J: TRBJ2-1
size: .
V: TRBV30
D: TRBD1

CDR3: CASSHETSGGFAGELFF
DNA: TGTGCCAGCAGCCACGAGACTAGCGGGGGGTTTGCCGGGGAGCTGTTTTTT
J: TRBJ2-2
size: .
V: TRBV5-8
D: TRBD2

CDR3: CASSEAPGGDTEAFF
DNA: TGTGCCAGCAGTGAAGCGCCGGGAGGGGACACTGAAGCTTTCTTT
J: TRBJ1-1
size: .
V: TRBV2
D: .

CDR3: CASSSQVGLSNQPQHF
DNA: TGTGCCAGCAGCTCCCAAGTGGGGTTGAGCAATCAGCCCCAGCATTTT
J: TRBJ1-5
size: .
V: TRBV7-8
D: .

CDR3: CASSQDPSTGSDTQYF
DNA: TGCGCCAGCAGCCAAGATCCTAGCACGGGCTCAGATACGCAGTATTTT
J: TRBJ2-3
size: .
V: TRBV4-3
D: .

CDR3: CASSEWSSGGAPLHF
DNA: TGTGCCAGCAGTGAATGGTCTTCCGGAGGTGCACCCCTCCACTTT
J: TRBJ1-6
size: .
V: TRBV25-1
D: .

CDR3: CSAKVGRGLAAGKGELFF
DNA: TGCAGTGCTAAAGTCGGCCGCGGACTAGCGGCGGGAAAGGGGGAGCTGTTTTTT
J: TRBJ2-2
size: .
V: TRBV20-1
D: TRBD2

CDR3: CASSPDRGRFFTEAFF
DNA: TGCGCCAGCAGCCCGGACAGGGGGCGATTTTTCACTGAAGCTTTCTTT
J: TRBJ1-1
size: .
V: TRBV5-1
D: TRBD1

CDR3: CASSPQGNGELFF
DNA: TGTGCCAGCAGCCCCCAGGGAAACGGGGAGCTGTTTTTT
J: TRBJ2-2
size: .
V: TRBV3-1
D: .

CDR3: CASSQQGLNTEAFF
DNA: TGTGCCAGCAGCCAACAGGGACTGAACACTGAAGCTTTCTTT
J: TRBJ1-1
size: .
V: TRBV3-1
D: .

CDR3: CSARVPRGGAMRNSPLHF
DNA: TGCAGTGCTAGAGTACCCCGAGGGGGGGCAATGAGGAATTCACCCCTCCACTTT
J: TRBJ1-6
size: .
V: TRBV20-1
D: .

CDR3: CASSLGWADTQYF
DNA: TGTGCCAGCAGCTTGGGTTGGGCAGATACGCAGTATTTT
J: TRBJ2-3
size: once
V: TRBV5-6
D: .

CDR3: CATSRVGHGTYEQYF
DNA: TGTGCCACCAGCAGAGTTGGACATGGGACCTACGAGCAGTACTTC
J: TRBJ2-7
size: few
V: TRBV15
D: .

CDR3: CASLDSTDTQYF
DNA: TGTGCCAGCCTGGACAGCACAGATACGCAGTATTTT
J: TRBJ2-3
size: .
V: TRBV5-4
D: .

CDR3: CASSLGLAGGRYTDTQYF
DNA: TGCGCCAGCAGCCTGGGACTAGCGGGGGGACGCTACACAGATACGCAGTATTTT
J: TRBJ2-3
size: .
V: TRBV5-1
D: TRBD2

CDR3: CASSLRTSRDSYEQYF
DNA: TGTGCCAGCAGCCTAAGGACTAGCCGAGACTCCTACGAGCAGTACTTC
J: TRBJ2-7
size: .
V: TRBV14
D: TRBD2

CDR3: CASSPGSSRRGYGYTF
DNA: TGTGCCAGCAGTCCTGGGAGCTCCCGGCGCGGGTATGGCTACACCTTC
J: TRBJ1-2
size: .
V: TRBV6-2/TRBV6-3
D: .

CDR3: CSALNTEAFF
DNA: TGCAGTGCTCTGAACACTGAAGCTTTCTTT
J: TRBJ1-1
size: .
V: TRBV20-1
D: .

CDR3: CASSLWGGANTWELFF
DNA: TGTGCCAGCAGCTTATGGGGGGGCGCGAACACCTGGGAGCTGTTTTTT
J: TRBJ2-2
size: .
V: TRBV7-2
D: .

CDR3: CASSQGLIGSAITGELFF
DNA: TGCGCCAGCAGCCAAGGTTTGATAGGTAGCGCCATCACCGGGGAGCTGTTTTTT
J: TRBJ2-2
size: .
V: TRBV4-3
D: .

CDR3: CASSLGGAGGYGYTF
DNA: TGTGCCAGCAGTTTAGGGGGGGCAGGTGGCTATGGCTACACCTTC
J: TRBJ1-2
size: .
V: TRBV27
D: .

CDR3: CASSPTAGQHEQYF
DNA: TGTGCCAGCTCACCAACGGCAGGGCAACACGAGCAGTACTTC
J: TRBJ2-7
size: .
V: TRBV18
D: .

CDR3: CASGGTSPGRSPLHF
DNA: TGTGCCAGCGGGGGGACCTCTCCCGGACGTTCACCCCTCCACTTT
J: TRBJ1-6
size: .
V: TRBV2
D: .

CDR3: CASAASGDSSGNTIYF
DNA: TGTGCCAGCGCCGCGTCAGGGGACAGCTCTGGAAACACCATATATTTT
J: TRBJ1-3
size: .
V: TRBV7-9
D: TRBD1